This TCR beta chain emerged from a study of shared clonotypes between healthy human individuals. V lost 6 bases, J lost 5 bases, and 7 bases stayed unmatched. The CDR3 spans 14 residues. Germline values: CDR1 GTSNPN, CDR2 SVGIG (reference sequence). Generated by immunoSEQ multiplex PCR, the TCRdb table keeps only in-frame clones and is missing some. The sample has under 600,000 clones; 70% to 80% are singletons. The chain recombines TRBV30 with TRBJ2-5; 12 nucleotides match TRBD2. The receptor was derived from a woman between 40 and 50 years old in good health. Some clones in this sample may be carry-over from other donors' samples. The material sequenced was PBMCs. The DNA of the CDR3 is TGTGCCTGCCCCGCACTAGCGGGAGGTGAGACCCAGTACTTC. It translates to CACPALAGGETQYF. The variable domain in full, completed from reference TRBV30 and TRBJ2-5, reads SQTIHQWPATLVQPVGSPLSLECTVEGTSNPNLYWYRQAAGRGLQLLFYSVGIGQISSEVPQNLSASRPQDRQFILSSKKLLLSDSGFYLCACPALAGGETQYFGPGTRLLVL.